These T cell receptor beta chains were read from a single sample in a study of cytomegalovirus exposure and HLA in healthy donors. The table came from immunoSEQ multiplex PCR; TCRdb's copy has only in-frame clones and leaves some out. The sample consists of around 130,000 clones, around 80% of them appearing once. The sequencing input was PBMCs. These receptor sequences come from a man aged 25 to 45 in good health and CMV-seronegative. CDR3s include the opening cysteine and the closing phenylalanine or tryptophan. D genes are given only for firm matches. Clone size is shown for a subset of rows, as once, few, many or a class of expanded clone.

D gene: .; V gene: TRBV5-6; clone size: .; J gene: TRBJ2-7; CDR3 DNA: TGTGCCAGCAGCTCGGGTTACGAGCAGTACTTC; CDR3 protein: CASSSGYEQYF
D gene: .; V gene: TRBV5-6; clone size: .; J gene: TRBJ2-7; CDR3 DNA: TGTGCCAGCAGCGGGACACCCTTTTCCTACGAGCAGTACTTC; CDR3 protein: CASSGTPFSYEQYF
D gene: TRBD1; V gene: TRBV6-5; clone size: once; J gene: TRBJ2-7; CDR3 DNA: TGTGCCAGCAGTCCATCGGGACAGGGGGCCTACGAGCAGTACTTC; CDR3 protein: CASSPSGQGAYEQYF
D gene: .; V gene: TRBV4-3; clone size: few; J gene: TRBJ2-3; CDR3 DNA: TGCGCCAGCAGCCAAAACCAAGATACCGCCCAGGGCACAGATACGCAGTATTTT; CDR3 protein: CASSQNQDTAQGTDTQYF
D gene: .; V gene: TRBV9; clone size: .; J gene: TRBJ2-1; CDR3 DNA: TGTGCCAGCAGCGTAGTTGGGGAGCCCACAAATGAGCAGTTCTTC; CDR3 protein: CASSVVGEPTNEQFF
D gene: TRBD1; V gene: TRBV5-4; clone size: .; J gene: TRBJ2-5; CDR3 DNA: TGTGCCAGCAGCGGGGACAGCCTGTTTGAGCAGTACTTC; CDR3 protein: CASSGDSLFEQYF
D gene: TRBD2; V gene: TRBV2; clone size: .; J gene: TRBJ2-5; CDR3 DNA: TGTGCCAGCAGTGAAGGGTGGGGGGGAGAGACCCAGTACTTC; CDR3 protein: CASSEGWGGETQYF
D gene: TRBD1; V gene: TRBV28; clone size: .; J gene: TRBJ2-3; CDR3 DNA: TGTGCCAGCAGTTCAAGGCGGACAGGGGTGCCAGATACGCAGTATTTT; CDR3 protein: CASSSRRTGVPDTQYF
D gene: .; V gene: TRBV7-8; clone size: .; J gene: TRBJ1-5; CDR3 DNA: TGTGCCAGCAGCTTAAGAGACAGTTTAAATCAGCCCCAGCATTTT; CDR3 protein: CASSLRDSLNQPQHF
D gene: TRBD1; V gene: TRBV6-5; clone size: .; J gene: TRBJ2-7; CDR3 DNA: TGCGCCAGCAGCCTCAGGGACAGCTCCTACGAGCAGTACTTC; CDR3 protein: CASSLRDSSYEQYF
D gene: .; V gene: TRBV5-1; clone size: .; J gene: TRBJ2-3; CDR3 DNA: TGCGCCAGCAGCCCAAGGACTGGGGATACGCAGTATTTT; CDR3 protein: CASSPRTGDTQYF
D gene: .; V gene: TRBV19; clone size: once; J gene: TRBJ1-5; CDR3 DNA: TGTGCCAGTAGTATTGGGGGGATAGATCAACCCCAGCATTTT; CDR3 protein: CASSIGGIDQPQHF
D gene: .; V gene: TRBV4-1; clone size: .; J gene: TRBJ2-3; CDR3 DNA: TGCGCCAGCAGCTACGACTCCGAAGTCCTTAGCACAGATACGCAGTATTTT; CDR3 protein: CASSYDSEVLSTDTQYF
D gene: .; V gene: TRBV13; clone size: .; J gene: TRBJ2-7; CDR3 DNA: TGTGCCAGCAGCTCCGCCTACGAGCAGTACTTC; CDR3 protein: CASSSAYEQYF
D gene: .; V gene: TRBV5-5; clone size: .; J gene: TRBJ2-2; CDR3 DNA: TGTGCCAGCAGCTTGGGGGTAGCGAAAGCCGGGGAGCTGTTTTTT; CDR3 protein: CASSLGVAKAGELFF
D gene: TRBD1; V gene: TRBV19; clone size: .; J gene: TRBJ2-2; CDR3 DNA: TGTGCCAGTAGTCCCGGGGACAGGCACACCGGGGAGCTGTTTTTT; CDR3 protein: CASSPGDRHTGELFF
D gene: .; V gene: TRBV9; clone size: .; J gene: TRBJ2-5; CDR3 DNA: TGTGCCAGCAGCGGCGGGGCTGGTGAGACCCAGTACTTC; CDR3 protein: CASSGGAGETQYF
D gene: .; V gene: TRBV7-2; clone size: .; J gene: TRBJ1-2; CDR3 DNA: TGTGCCAGCAGCCCACGGGCGGGGGCCCATGGCTACACCTTC; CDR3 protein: CASSPRAGAHGYTF
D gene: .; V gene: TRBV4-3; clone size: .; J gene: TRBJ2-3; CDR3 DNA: TGCGCCAGCAGCCAAGCAGCCCAGGGTTTCACAGATACGCAGTATTTT; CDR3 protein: CASSQAAQGFTDTQYF
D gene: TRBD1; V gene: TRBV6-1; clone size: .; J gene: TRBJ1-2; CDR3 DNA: TGTGCCAGCAGTGAAGGGACAGGGGTTTACGTATCGGGCTACACCTTC; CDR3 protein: CASSEGTGVYVSGYTF
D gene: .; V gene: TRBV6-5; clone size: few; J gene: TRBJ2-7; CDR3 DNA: TGTGCCAGCAGTGCCGACAGATTTCCCTACGAGCAGTACTTC; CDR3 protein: CASSADRFPYEQYF
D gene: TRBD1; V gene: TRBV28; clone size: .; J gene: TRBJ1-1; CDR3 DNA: TGTGCCAGCAGTTCCTCCGGGACAGGCATCAGCACTGAAGCTTTCTTT; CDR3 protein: CASSSSGTGISTEAFF
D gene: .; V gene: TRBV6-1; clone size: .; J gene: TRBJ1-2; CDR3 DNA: TGTGCCAGCAGTGAAGGACAGGACTCAGGCTACACCTTC; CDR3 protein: CASSEGQDSGYTF
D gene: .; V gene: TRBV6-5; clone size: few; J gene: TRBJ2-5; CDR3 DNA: TGTGCCAGCAGTTACCAGATAGCTGGGGAGACCCAGTACTTC; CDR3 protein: CASSYQIAGETQYF
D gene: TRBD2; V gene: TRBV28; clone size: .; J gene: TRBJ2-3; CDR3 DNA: TGTGCCAGCAGATCGACTAGCGGGAGGGCCACAGATACGCAGTATTTT; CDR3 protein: CASRSTSGRATDTQYF
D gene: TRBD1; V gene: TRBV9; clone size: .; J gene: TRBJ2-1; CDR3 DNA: TGTGCCAGCAGCCCGGGACAGCTGAATGAGCAGTTCTTC; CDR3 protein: CASSPGQLNEQFF
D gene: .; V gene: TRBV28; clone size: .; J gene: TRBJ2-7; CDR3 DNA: TGTGCCAGCAGTTTTAGTAGGGGATCCCTGAGCTCCTACGAGCAGTACTTC; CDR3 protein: CASSFSRGSLSSYEQYF
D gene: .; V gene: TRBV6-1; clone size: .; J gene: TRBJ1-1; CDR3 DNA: TGTGCCAGCAGTGAAGCGATTCGGAGAATGAACACTGAAGCTTTCTTT; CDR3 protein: CASSEAIRRMNTEAFF
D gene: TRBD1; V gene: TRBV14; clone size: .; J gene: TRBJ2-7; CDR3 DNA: TGTGCCAGCAGCCAAGGAAAAAAGGGACAGAGCTCCTACGAGCAGTACTTC; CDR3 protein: CASSQGKKGQSSYEQYF